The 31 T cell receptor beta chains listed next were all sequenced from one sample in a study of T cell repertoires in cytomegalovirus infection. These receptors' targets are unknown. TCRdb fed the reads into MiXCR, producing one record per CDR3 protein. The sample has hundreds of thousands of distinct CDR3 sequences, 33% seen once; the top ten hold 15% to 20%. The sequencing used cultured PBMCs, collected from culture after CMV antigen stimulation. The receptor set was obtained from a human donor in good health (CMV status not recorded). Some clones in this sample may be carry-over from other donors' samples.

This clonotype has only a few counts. The CDR3, as DNA: TGTGCCAGCAGTGGACTAGAGCAGTTCTTC. It yields the protein CASSGLEQFF. V usage is TRBV2 and J usage is TRBJ2-1, with D perhaps matching TRBD2 (5 bases). Trimming shortened V by 4 bases and J by 10 bases, and 5 bases separated the two germline ends. The germline gives CDR1 SNHLY, CDR2 FYNNEI. The CDR3 runs 10 residues.

The CDR3 coding sequence is TGTGCCAGCAGTTTCCCGCCACGGAATGAGCAGTTCTTC. This encodes CASSFPPRNEQFF. This chain uses TRBV6-6 with TRBJ2-1; D uncertain. CDR1 and CDR2 from the germline V gene are MNHNY and SVGAGI (reference sequence). The CDR3 consists of 13 residues. Deletions cut 4 bases from V and 7 bases from J, with 11 bases between.

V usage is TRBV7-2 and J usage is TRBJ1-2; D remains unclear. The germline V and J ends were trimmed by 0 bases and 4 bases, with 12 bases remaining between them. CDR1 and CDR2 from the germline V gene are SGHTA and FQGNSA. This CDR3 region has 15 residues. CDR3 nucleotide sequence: TGTGCCAGCAGCTTAGCGGTTGAGCAGTCCTATGGCTACACCTTC. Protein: CASSLAVEQSYGYTF. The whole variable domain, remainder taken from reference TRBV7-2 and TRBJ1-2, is GAGVSQSPSNKVTEKGKDVELRCDPISGHTALYWYRQSLGQGLEFLIYFQGNSAPDKSGLPSDRFSAERTGGSVSTLTIQRTQQEDSAVYLCASSLAVEQSYGYTFGSGTRLTVV.

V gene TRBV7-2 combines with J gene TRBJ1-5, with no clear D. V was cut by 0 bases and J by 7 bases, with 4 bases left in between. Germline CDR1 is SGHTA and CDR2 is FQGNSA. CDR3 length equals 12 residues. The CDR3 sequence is CASSLAEQPQHF. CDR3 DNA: TGTGCCAGCAGCTTAGCGGAACAGCCCCAGCATTTT.

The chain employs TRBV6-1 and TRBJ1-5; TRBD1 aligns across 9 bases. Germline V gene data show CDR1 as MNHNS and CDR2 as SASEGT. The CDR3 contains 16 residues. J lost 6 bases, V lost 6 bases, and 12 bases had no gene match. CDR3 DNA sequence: TGTGCCAGCAGCCACGTTACCGGGACAGGGACTCAGCCCCAGCATTTT. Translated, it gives CASSHVTGTGTQPQHF.

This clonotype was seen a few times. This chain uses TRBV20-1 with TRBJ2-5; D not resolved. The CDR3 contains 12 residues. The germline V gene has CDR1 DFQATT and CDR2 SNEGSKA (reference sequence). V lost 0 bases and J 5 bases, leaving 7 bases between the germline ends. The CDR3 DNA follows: TGCAGTGCTAGAGAGGCGTGGGAGACCCAGTACTTC. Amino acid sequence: CSAREAWETQYF.

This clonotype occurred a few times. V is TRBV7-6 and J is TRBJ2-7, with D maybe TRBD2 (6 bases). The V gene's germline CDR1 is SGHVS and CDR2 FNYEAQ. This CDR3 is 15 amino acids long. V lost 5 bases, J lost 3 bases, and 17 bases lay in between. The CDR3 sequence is CASSPRGAFFYEQYF. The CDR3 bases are TGTGCCAGCAGCCCGCGGGGAGCATTCTTCTACGAGCAGTACTTC.

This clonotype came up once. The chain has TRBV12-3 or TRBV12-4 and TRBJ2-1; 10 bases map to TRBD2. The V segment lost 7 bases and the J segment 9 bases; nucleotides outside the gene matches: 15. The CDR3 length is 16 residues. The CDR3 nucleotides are TGTGCCAGCACCATGTGGCTAGCGGGGGAGGCTGGTGAGCAGTTCTTC. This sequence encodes CASTMWLAGEAGEQFF.

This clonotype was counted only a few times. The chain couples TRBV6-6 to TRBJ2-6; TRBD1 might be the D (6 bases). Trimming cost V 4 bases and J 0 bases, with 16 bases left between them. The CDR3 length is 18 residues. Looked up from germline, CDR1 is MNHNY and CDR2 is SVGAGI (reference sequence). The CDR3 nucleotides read TGTGCCAGCAGTTTCCAGGGGAGTGGGGGCTCTGGGGCCAACGTCCTGACTTTC. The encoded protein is CASSFQGSGGSGANVLTF.

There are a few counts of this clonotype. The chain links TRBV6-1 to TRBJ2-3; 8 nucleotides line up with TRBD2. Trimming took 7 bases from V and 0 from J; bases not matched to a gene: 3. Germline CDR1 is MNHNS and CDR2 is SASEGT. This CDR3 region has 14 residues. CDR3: CASKRLASTDTQYF. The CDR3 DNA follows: TGTGCCAGCAAGAGACTAGCGAGCACAGATACGCAGTATTTT.

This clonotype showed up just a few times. Written as DNA, the CDR3 is TGTGCCAGCAGAATAAAACAGGGGGCTCAAGGCTACACCTTC. Encoded protein: CASRIKQGAQGYTF. The chain has TRBV28 and TRBJ1-2; 9 bases are shared with TRBD1. There are 14 residues in the CDR3. The V and J ends lost 6 bases and 8 bases, in that order; junction bases with no gene match: 10. Germline V lookup: CDR1 MDHEN, CDR2 SYDVKM.

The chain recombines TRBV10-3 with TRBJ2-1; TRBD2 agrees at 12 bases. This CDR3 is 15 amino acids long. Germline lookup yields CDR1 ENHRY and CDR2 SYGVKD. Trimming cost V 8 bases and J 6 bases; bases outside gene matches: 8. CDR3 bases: TGTGCCATCGGGTCTAGCGGGGGGGCCCTCAATGAGCAGTTCTTC. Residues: CAIGSSGGALNEQFF.

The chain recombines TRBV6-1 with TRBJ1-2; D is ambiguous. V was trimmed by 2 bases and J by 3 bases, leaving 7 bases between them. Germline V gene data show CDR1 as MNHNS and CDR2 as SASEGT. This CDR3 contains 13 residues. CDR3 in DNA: TGTGCCAGCAGTGAAAACAGATACTATGGCTACACCTTC. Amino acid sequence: CASSENRYYGYTF.

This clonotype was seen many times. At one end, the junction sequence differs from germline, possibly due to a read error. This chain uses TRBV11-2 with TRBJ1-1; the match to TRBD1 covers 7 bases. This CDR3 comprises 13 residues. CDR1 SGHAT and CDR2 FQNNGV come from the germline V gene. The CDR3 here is CASSLDRATEAFF. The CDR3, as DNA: TGTGCCAGCAGCCTAGACAGGGCTACTGAAGCTTTCTTT. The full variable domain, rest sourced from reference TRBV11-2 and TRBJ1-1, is EAGVAQSPRYKIIEKRQSVAFWCNPISGHATLYWYQQILGQGPKLLIQFQNNGVVDDSQLPKDRFSAERLKGVDSTLKIQPAKLEDSAVYLCASSLDRATEAFFGQGTRLTVV.

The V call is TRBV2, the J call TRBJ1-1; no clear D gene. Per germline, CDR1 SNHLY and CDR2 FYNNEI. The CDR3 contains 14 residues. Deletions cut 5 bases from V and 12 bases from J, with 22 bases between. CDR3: CASSPNTALRASFF. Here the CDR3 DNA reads TGTGCCAGCAGTCCAAATACAGCACTAAGGGCGTCTTTCTTT.

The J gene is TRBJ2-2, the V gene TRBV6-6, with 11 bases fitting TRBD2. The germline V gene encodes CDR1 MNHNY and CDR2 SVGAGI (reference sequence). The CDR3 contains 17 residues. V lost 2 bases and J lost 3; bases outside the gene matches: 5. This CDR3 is CASSYVGLAVHTGELFF. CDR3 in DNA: TGTGCCAGCAGTTACGTGGGACTAGCGGTCCACACCGGGGAGCTGTTTTTT.

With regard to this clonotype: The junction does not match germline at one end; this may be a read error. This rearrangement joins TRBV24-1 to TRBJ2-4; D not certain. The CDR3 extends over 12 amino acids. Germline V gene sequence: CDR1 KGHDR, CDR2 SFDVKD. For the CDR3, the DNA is TGTGCCTCCAGTGATGAAATTGGCATTCAGTACTTC. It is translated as CASSDEIGIQYF.

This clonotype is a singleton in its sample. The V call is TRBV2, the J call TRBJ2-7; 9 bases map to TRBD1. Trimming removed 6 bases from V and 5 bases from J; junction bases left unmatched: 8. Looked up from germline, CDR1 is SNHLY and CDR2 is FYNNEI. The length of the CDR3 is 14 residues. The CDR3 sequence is CASRRVGTGNEQYF. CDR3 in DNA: TGTGCCAGCAGAAGGGTGGGGACAGGGAACGAGCAGTACTTC.

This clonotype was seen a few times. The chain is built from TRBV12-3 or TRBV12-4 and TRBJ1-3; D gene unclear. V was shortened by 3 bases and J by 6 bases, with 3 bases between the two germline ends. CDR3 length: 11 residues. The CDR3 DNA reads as TGTGCCAGCAGTTTCGCAAACACCATATATTTT. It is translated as CASSFANTIYF.

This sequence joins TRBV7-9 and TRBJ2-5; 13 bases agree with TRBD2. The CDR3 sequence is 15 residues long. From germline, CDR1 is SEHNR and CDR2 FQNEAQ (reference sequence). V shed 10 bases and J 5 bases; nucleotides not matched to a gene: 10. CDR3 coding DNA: TGTGCCACCTTGACTAGCGGGGGGACCTGGGAGACCCAGTACTTC. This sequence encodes CATLTSGGTWETQYF.

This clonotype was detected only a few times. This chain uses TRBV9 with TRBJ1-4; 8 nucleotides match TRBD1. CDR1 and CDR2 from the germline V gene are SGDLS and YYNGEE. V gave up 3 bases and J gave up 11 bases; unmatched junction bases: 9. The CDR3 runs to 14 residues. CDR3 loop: CASSERTGPVKLFF. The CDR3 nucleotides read TGTGCCAGCAGCGAGCGGACAGGGCCAGTGAAACTGTTTTTT.

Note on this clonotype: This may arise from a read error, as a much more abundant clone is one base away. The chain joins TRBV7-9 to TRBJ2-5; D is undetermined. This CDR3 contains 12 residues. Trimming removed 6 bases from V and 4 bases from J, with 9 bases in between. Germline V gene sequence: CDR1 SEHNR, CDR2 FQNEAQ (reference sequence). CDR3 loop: CASRFSPETQYF. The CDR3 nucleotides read TGTGCCAGCAGATTTTCCCCAGAGACCCAGTACTTC.

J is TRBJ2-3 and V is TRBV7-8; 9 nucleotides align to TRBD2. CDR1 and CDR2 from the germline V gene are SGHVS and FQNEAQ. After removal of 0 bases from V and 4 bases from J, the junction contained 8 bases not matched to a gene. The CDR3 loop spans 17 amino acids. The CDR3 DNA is TGTGCCAGCAGCTTAGCCCGCGCTAGCGGGAATGCAGATACGCAGTATTTT. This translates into CASSLARASGNADTQYF.

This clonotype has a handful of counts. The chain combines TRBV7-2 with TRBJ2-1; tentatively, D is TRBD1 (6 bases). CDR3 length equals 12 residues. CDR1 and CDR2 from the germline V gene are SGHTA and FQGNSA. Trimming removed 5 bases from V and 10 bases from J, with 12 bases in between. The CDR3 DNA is TGTGCCAGCAGCGTACAGGGTCGGGAGCAGTTCTTC. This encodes CASSVQGREQFF. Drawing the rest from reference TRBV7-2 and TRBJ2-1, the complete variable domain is GAGVSQSPSNKVTEKGKDVELRCDPISGHTALYWYRQSLGQGLEFLIYFQGNSAPDKSGLPSDRFSAERTGGSVSTLTIQRTQQEDSAVYLCASSVQGREQFFGPGTRLTVL.

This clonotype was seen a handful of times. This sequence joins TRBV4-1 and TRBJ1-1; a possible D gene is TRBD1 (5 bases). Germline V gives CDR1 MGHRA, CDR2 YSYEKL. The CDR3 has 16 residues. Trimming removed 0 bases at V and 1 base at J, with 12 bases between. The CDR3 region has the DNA TGCGCCAGCAGCCAAGATGGGGCAGGGAGGAACACTGAAGCTTTCTTT. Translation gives CASSQDGAGRNTEAFF.

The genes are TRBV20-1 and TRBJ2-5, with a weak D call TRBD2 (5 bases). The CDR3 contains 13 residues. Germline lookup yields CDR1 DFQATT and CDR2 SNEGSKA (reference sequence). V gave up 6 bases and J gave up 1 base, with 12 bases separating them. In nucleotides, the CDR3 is TGCAGTGCGCGAGGAGGATTCCAAGAGACCCAGTACTTC. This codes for CSARGGFQETQYF.

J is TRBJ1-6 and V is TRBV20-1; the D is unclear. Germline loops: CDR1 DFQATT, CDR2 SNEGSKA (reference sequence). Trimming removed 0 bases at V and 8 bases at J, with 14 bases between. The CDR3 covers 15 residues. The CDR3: CSARDIRAGDSPLHF. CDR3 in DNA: TGCAGTGCTAGAGATATTAGGGCAGGTGATTCACCCCTCCACTTT.

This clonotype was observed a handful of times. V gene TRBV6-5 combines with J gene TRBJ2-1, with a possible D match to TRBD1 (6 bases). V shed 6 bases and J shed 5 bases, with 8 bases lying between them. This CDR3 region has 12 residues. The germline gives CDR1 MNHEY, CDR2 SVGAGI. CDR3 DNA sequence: TGTGCCAGCAGGGGGGCCGACAATGAGCAGTTCTTC. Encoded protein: CASRGADNEQFF.

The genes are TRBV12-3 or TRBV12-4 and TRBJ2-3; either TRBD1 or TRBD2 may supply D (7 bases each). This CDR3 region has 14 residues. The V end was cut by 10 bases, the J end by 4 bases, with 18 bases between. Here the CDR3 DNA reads TGTGCCACCATCAGGGGGGGGAGTGCAGATACGCAGTATTTT. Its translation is CATIRGGSADTQYF.

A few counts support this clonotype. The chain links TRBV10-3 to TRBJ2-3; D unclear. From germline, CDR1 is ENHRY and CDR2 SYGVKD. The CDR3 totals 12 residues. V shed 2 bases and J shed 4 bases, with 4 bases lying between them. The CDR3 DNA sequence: TGTGCCATCAGTGAGGGAGCAGATACGCAGTATTTT. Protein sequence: CAISEGADTQYF.

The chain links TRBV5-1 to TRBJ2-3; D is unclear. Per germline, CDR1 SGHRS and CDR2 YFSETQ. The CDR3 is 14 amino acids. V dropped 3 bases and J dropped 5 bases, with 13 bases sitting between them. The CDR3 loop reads CASSSPGPGDTQYF. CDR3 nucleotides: TGCGCCAGCAGCTCCCCCGGCCCCGGAGATACGCAGTATTTT. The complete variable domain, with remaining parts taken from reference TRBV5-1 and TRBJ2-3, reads KAGVTQTPRYLIKTRGQQVTLSCSPISGHRSVSWYQQTPGQGLQFLFEYFSETQRNKGNFPGRFSGRQFSNSRSEMNVSTLELGDSALYLCASSSPGPGDTQYFGPGTRLTVL.